These 2 T cell receptor beta chains were sequenced from one sample in a study of PD-L1 blockade in urothelial cancer. The protocol was immunoSEQ multiplex PCR, while the TCRdb copy is restricted to in-frame clones and leaves out a portion. The repertoire consists of about 51,000 clones, with around 85% occurring once and the leading ten covering around 15%. Sequenced material: PBMCs, taken around atezolizumab (anti-PD-L1) treatment. The source of these receptors is a man aged 55-75 years with urothelial cancer.

A note on this clone: Relative to the germline gene, one junction end is altered; a read error may explain this. This chain uses TRBV5-4 with TRBJ2-4, with D perhaps matching TRBD1 (6 bases). Germline CDR1 is SGHNT and CDR2 is YYREEE (reference sequence). CDR3 length: 16 amino acids. In DNA form, the CDR3 reads TGTGCCAGCAGTTTGGGGACAATAGTAGCCAAAAACATTCAGTACTTC. Amino acid sequence: CASSLGTIVAKNIQYF.

CDR3 coding DNA: TGTGCCAGCAGTTTTGTAGAGTCGGGGGGGTTTGACCCCGGGGAGCTGTTTTTT. Its protein is CASSFVESGGFDPGELFF. This chain connects TRBV28 to TRBJ2-2, with TRBD2 identical over 8 bases. The CDR3 extends over 18 amino acids. Germline CDR1 reads MDHEN; CDR2 reads SYDVKM. V was pared by 3 bases and J by 6 bases, with 15 bases of the junction left unmatched.